Listed below are T cell receptor beta chains from one sample, sequenced in a study of blood T cell repertoires in COVID-19. Repertoires were generated with immunoSEQ multiplex PCR, while TCRdb's copy carries only in-frame clones and drops some. The data hold around 300,000 clones, with almost 90% observed a single time. Sequenced material: peripheral blood. These receptors came from a woman in her thirties or forties with COVID-19, enrolled during active disease. CDR3s include the opening cysteine and the closing phenylalanine or tryptophan. A D gene is named only where the DNA matches it firmly. Expanded clones are given a class, and other clones once, few, many or no size at all.

clone size	D gene	J gene	V gene	CDR3 protein	CDR3 DNA
-	TRBD2	TRBJ2-3	TRBV7-3	CASSLYGTSGFYTDTQYF	TGTGCCAGCAGCTTATACGGGACTAGCGGCTTCTACACAGATACGCAGTATTTT
few	TRBD1	TRBJ2-2	TRBV9	CASSPRQGSNTGELFF	TGTGCCAGCAGCCCTAGACAGGGATCGAACACCGGGGAGCTGTTTTTT
-	-	TRBJ1-2	TRBV30	CAWSIGPAYGYTF	TGTGCCTGGAGTATTGGGCCAGCCTATGGCTACACCTTC
-	TRBD2	TRBJ2-1	TRBV10-3	CAISEPRASGAQFF	TGTGCCATCAGTGAACCGCGGGCTAGCGGCGCGCAGTTCTTC
once	-	TRBJ2-2	TRBV7-2	CASPSPRLLASELFF	TGTGCCAGCCCTTCCCCTCGTTTGTTAGCCTCGGAGCTGTTTTTT
-	-	TRBJ2-5	TRBV28	CASSLSPGQETQYF	TGTGCCAGCAGTTTATCTCCAGGGCAAGAGACCCAGTACTTC
-	-	TRBJ1-1	TRBV19	CASSPRGSEAFF	TGTGCCAGTAGCCCCCGGGGGAGTGAAGCTTTCTTT
-	TRBD1	TRBJ1-2	TRBV6-4	CASSDLPDRVGAYTF	TGTGCCAGCAGTGACTTACCCGACAGGGTTGGAGCCTACACCTTC
-	TRBD1	TRBJ1-3	TRBV7-8	CASSLGKQGPSGNTIYF	TGTGCCAGCAGCTTAGGGAAACAGGGGCCCTCTGGAAACACCATATATTTT
once	TRBD1	TRBJ1-5	TRBV3-1/TRBV3-2	CASSQEAGTGNQPQHF	TGTGCCAGCAGCCAAGAGGCCGGGACAGGCAATCAGCCCCAGCATTTT
few	-	TRBJ1-2	TRBV19	CASSMATGNYGYTF	TGTGCCAGTAGTATGGCCACAGGGAACTATGGCTACACCTTC
once	-	TRBJ2-7	TRBV4-1	CASSQEGGGAHEQYF	TGCGCCAGCAGCCAAGAAGGGGGAGGGGCACACGAGCAGTACTTC
-	-	TRBJ2-7	TRBV28	CASSDTGKQYF	TGTGCCAGCAGTGACACAGGGAAGCAGTACTTC
-	-	TRBJ2-7	TRBV5-1	CASSFSPTESYEQYF	TGCGCCAGCAGCTTTAGTCCTACGGAGAGCTACGAGCAGTACTTC
-	-	TRBJ1-2	TRBV7-9	CASSLGTGTNYGYTF	TGTGCCAGCAGCTTAGGAACAGGGACTAACTATGGCTACACCTTC
-	-	TRBJ1-5	TRBV28	CASSAGFQPQHF	TGTGCCAGCAGTGCAGGATTTCAGCCCCAGCATTTT
-	TRBD1	TRBJ2-7	TRBV6-5	CASSYGGQPYEQYF	TGTGCCAGCAGTTACGGGGGACAGCCCTACGAGCAGTACTTC